This TCR beta chain emerged from a study of T cell responses to AZD1222 COVID-19 vaccine. Between the trimmed V and J ends, which lost 0 bases and 3 bases, there was a span of 7 bases. The CDR3 extends over 14 amino acids. CDR1 SGDLS and CDR2 YYNGEE come from the germline V gene. On this clone itself: No antigen is known for it.

Overall study findings and caveats: Vaccine-associated CD4 TCRs spanned spike, dominant at 160-218 and 743-854. There were repertoire samples only from the period after the peak T cell response. Within unmutated variant regions lay the reported targets of nearly half of spike-specific TCRs.

Profiling relied on immunoSEQ multiplex PCR, and the TCRdb table lists in-frame clones only, not all of them. The data hold some 120,000 clones, with over 75% observed a single time. Source: peripheral blood, taken on day 0 of AZD1222 vaccination. The V call is TRBV9, the J call TRBJ2-1, with D hard to call. This receptor was identified in an adult in good health. CDR3 region: CASSVDSGYNEQFF. CDR3 DNA: TGTGCCAGCAGCGTAGATTCAGGCTACAATGAGCAGTTCTTC.